These 25 T cell receptor beta chains were sequenced from one sample in a study of shared clonotypes between healthy human individuals. Assay used: immunoSEQ multiplex PCR; TCRdb lists only in-frame clones, some missing. The sample lists a few hundred thousand clones; 65% were seen once. Material for sequencing was memory CD4+ T cells sorted from blood. Subset indicated: CD45RA-negative fraction. Receptors were obtained from a man aged 25 to 40 in good health.

This chain joins TRBV7-2 and TRBJ1-5; no reliable D call. This CDR3 region has 14 residues. CDR1 SGHTA and CDR2 FQGNSA come from the germline V gene. The ends were cut back, 5 bases at V and 2 bases at J, with 10 bases in the middle. This CDR3 is CASSLSFGNQPQHF. DNA for the CDR3: TGTGCCAGCAGCCTAAGTTTCGGCAATCAGCCCCAGCATTTT.

This chain links TRBV5-1 with TRBJ2-3; D is possibly TRBD2 (5 bases). The CDR3 covers 13 residues. CDR1 is SGHRS and CDR2 is YFSETQ in the germline V gene. V lost 4 bases to trimming and J lost 6 bases, with 12 bases between them. CDR3 amino acids: CASSDHPGDTQYF. CDR3 DNA sequence: TGCGCCAGCAGCGACCACCCGGGGGATACGCAGTATTTT.

The chain combines TRBV30 with TRBJ2-2, with D tentatively TRBD2 (5 bases). V lost 7 bases and J lost 5, with 20 bases in between. Germline V CDR1 and CDR2: GTSNPN, SVGIG (reference sequence). The CDR3 totals 15 residues. In DNA, the CDR3 is TGTGCCTATACCTTCAAACGACTACTAACCGGGGAGCTGTTTTTT. It translates to CAYTFKRLLTGELFF.

The V gene is TRBV7-9, the J gene TRBJ2-5; D call uncertain. Trimming removed 2 bases from V and 3 bases from J, with 13 bases in between. There are 15 residues in the CDR3. Germline loops: CDR1 SEHNR, CDR2 FQNEAQ (reference sequence). The CDR3: CASSLPLLVEETQYF. The CDR3 region has the DNA TGTGCCAGCAGCTTACCTTTACTGGTCGAAGAGACCCAGTACTTC.

The chain uses TRBV28 and TRBJ2-3; TRBD1 is a possible D gene (6 bases). The CDR3 length is 13 residues. V lost 11 bases, J lost 2 bases, and 14 bases lay in between. Germline values: CDR1 MDHEN, CDR2 SYDVKM. The CDR3 spells CAGGKVATDTQYF. In nucleotides, the CDR3 is TGTGCCGGGGGCAAAGTCGCCACAGATACGCAGTATTTT. The whole variable domain, filled in from reference TRBV28 and TRBJ2-3, reads DVKVTQSSRYLVKRTGEKVFLECVQDMDHENMFWYRQDPGLGLRLIYFSYDVKMKEKGDIPEGYSVSREKKERFSLILESASTNQTSMYLCAGGKVATDTQYFGPGTRLTVL.

The V call is TRBV6-1, the J call TRBJ2-3; D not certain. The V and J ends lost 7 bases and 2 bases respectively, with 10 bases between them. Germline loops: CDR1 MNHNS, CDR2 SASEGT. The CDR3 has 13 amino acids. The chain's CDR3 is CASTQRLTDTQYF. In DNA form, the CDR3 reads TGTGCCAGCACCCAAAGACTCACAGATACGCAGTATTTT.

The chain is built from TRBV7-8 and TRBJ2-1, with TRBD2 as a possible D gene (6 bases). The CDR3 contains 14 residues. V dropped 1 base and J dropped 9 bases, with 13 bases sitting between them. The germline V gene encodes CDR1 SGHVS and CDR2 FQNEAQ. The CDR3 region has the DNA TGTGCCAGCAGCTTAGGGCGACTAGGTCGTGAGCAGTTCTTC. It is translated as CASSLGRLGREQFF.

This clone was counted a few times. V is TRBV7-2 and J is TRBJ2-5; D is perhaps TRBD2 (6 bases). Germline V lookup: CDR1 SGHTA, CDR2 FQGNSA. This CDR3 is 13 amino acids long. V was cut by 4 bases and J by 5 bases, with 11 bases left in between. This chain's CDR3 is CASSYWGEETQYF. The CDR3 region has the DNA TGTGCCAGCAGCTATTGGGGGGAGGAGACCCAGTACTTC.

This clone was found a few times. The chain is built from TRBV6-6 and TRBJ1-1; D call uncertain. V was cut by 7 bases and J by 0 bases, with 9 bases left in between. Germline CDR1 reads MNHNY; CDR2 reads SVGAGI (reference sequence). The CDR3 loop spans 13 amino acids. Written as DNA, the CDR3 is TGTGCCAGCAACAAGGGCATGAACACTGAAGCTTTCTTT. This codes for CASNKGMNTEAFF.

Concerning this clone: Germline and junction disagree at one end, which may indicate a read error. The chain uses TRBV6-1 and TRBJ1-5; tentative D call: TRBD1 (6 bases). The germline CDR1 and CDR2 sequences are MNHNS and SASEGT. This CDR3 has 11 amino acids. The CDR3 coding sequence is TGTGCCAGCAGCCCCGCGGGACAATTGTATTTT. Its translation: CASSPAGQLYF.

V and J are TRBV27 and TRBJ2-3; TRBD2 agrees at 11 bases. CDR1 MNHEY and CDR2 SMNVEV come from the germline V gene (reference sequence). J was trimmed by 5 bases and V by 5 bases; bases with no gene match: 9. CDR3 size: 16 residues. CDR3 sequence (DNA): TGTGCCAGCAGTCGACTACTAGCGGGAGAGGGAGATACGCAGTATTTT. Translation: CASSRLLAGEGDTQYF.

The rearrangement uses TRBV5-1 and TRBJ1-2, with D uncertain. Trimming stripped 0 bases from V and 7 bases from J, with 19 bases between. CDR1 and CDR2 from the germline V gene are SGHRS and YFSETQ. This CDR3 spans 16 amino acids. CDR3 DNA sequence: TGCGCCAGCAGCTTGGACGGGCTAGCCGGGTTCCGTGGCTACACCTTC. Protein product: CASSLDGLAGFRGYTF.

The V and J genes are TRBV28 and TRBJ1-2; weak D call: TRBD1 (5 bases). V lost 3 bases to trimming and J lost 7 bases, with 12 bases between them. This CDR3 is 13 amino acids long. The germline CDR1 and CDR2 sequences are MDHEN and SYDVKM. Here the CDR3 DNA reads TGTGCCAGCAGTTTCTCCGGGGCAGGTGGCTACACCTTC. It codes for CASSFSGAGGYTF.

This chain uses TRBV28 with TRBJ2-7, with TRBD1 identical over 10 bases. The CDR3 is made up of 19 amino acids. Germline V gives CDR1 MDHEN, CDR2 SYDVKM. After removal of 2 bases from V and 4 bases from J, the junction contained 17 bases not matched to a gene. CDR3 sequence reads: CASSLQVFRGQGRSYEQYF. The CDR3 region has the DNA TGTGCCAGCAGTTTACAAGTTTTCCGGGGACAGGGGCGAAGTTACGAGCAGTACTTC.

The V and J genes are TRBV25-1 and TRBJ1-5, with D maybe TRBD1 (6 bases). From germline, CDR1 is MGHDK and CDR2 SYGVNS. This CDR3 region has 18 residues. The V end was cut by 4 bases, the J end by 1 base, with 20 bases between. The CDR3 nucleotides are TGTGCCAGCAGTGCCTCCGGGACACGGAAGGGGAGCAATCAGCCCCAGCATTTT. Translation: CASSASGTRKGSNQPQHF.

The chain couples TRBV18 to TRBJ1-3; no reliable D call. Deletions cut 3 bases from V and 0 bases from J, with 6 bases between. CDR1 and CDR2 (germline): KGHSH, LQKENI. This CDR3 is built from 14 residues. The CDR3 sequence: CASSPSHSGNTIYF. The CDR3 coding sequence is TGTGCCAGCTCACCGAGTCACTCTGGAAACACCATATATTTT.

This clone came up a few times. The chain's CDR3 is CASSPPLGGTDTQYF. DNA of the CDR3: TGTGCCAGCTCACCACCGTTAGGCGGCACAGATACGCAGTATTTT. This chain joins TRBV18 and TRBJ2-3, with D uncertain. CDR3 length: 15 amino acids. The germline V gene has CDR1 KGHSH and CDR2 LQKENI. Trimming stripped 0 bases from V and 1 base from J, with 8 bases between.

The chain has TRBV30 and TRBJ2-1; D possibly uses TRBD1 or TRBD2 (5 bases each). Trimming pared 7 bases from V and 0 bases from J, leaving 13 bases between. This CDR3 has 14 amino acids. The germline V gene encodes CDR1 GTSNPN and CDR2 SVGIG (reference sequence). The CDR3 bases are TGTGCCTCTTCCCGGGACGGCTCCTACAATGAGCAGTTCTTC. Its protein product is CASSRDGSYNEQFF.

V gene TRBV28 combines with J gene TRBJ2-6, with a tentative D call TRBD1 (6 bases). The CDR3 consists of 17 residues. Germline loops: CDR1 MDHEN, CDR2 SYDVKM. V dropped 3 bases and J dropped 0 bases, with 12 bases sitting between them. CDR3 nucleotides: TGTGCCAGCAGTTTGTATACAGGGCTCTCTGGGGCCAACGTCCTGACTTTC. Translating it yields CASSLYTGLSGANVLTF.

This clone was found a few times. This chain uses TRBV12-2 with TRBJ2-4; the D call TRBD2 from the table was never checked on the DNA. TRBV12-2 is a recognized pseudogene. CDR3 length equals 16 residues. The CDR3 coding sequence is TGTGCAAGTCGCCCCCCTAGCGGGAGGACCAAAAACATTCAGTACTTC. Its protein is CASRPPSGRTKNIQYF.

The sample holds one count of this clone. Compared with germline, one end of the junction differs, possibly owing to a read error. The rearrangement joins TRBV6-5 to TRBJ2-5, with D possibly matching TRBD2 (6 bases). The germline V gene encodes CDR1 MNHEY and CDR2 SVGAGI. The CDR3 has 15 residues. The CDR3 nucleotides read TGTGCCAGCACTTACCGCGGGGTCGGCCAAGAGACCCAGTACTTC. It is translated as CASTYRGVGQETQYF.

This rearrangement joins TRBV5-1 to TRBJ2-7; D is ambiguous. The CDR3 runs 14 residues. Trimming cost V 0 bases and J 0 bases, with 7 bases left between them. The germline CDR1 and CDR2 sequences are SGHRS and YFSETQ. Written as DNA, the CDR3 is TGCGCCAGCAGCTTGGCGGGTGACTCCTACGAGCAGTACTTC. This translates into CASSLAGDSYEQYF.

V and J are TRBV9 and TRBJ2-2; D is possibly TRBD1 or TRBD2 (5 bases each). The ends were cut back, 0 bases at V and 7 bases at J, with 7 bases in the middle. Germline V lookup: CDR1 SGDLS, CDR2 YYNGEE. This CDR3 region has 13 residues. The CDR3 bases are TGTGCCAGCAGCGTAGTTGGGGGCGGGGAGCTGTTTTTT. Residues: CASSVVGGGELFF.

This clone showed up just once. J is TRBJ2-3 and V is TRBV11-3, with D uncertain. The length of the CDR3 is 14 residues. The V end was cut by 1 base, the J end by 7 bases, with 12 bases between. CDR1 and CDR2 from the germline V gene are SGHNT and YENEEA. The chain's CDR3 is CASSLAPGANTQYF. For the CDR3, the DNA is TGTGCCAGCAGCTTAGCCCCCGGCGCTAATACGCAGTATTTT.

The rearrangement links TRBV5-4 to TRBJ1-1; tentatively, D is TRBD1 (5 bases). The CDR3 runs to 13 residues. The V end was cut by 1 base, the J end by 8 bases, with 12 bases between. Per the germline V gene, CDR1 is SGHNT and CDR2 is YYREEE (reference sequence). The CDR3 DNA is TGTGCCAGCAGCTTGTCCCGGGGCGGCGAAGCTTTCTTT. Residues: CASSLSRGGEAFF.